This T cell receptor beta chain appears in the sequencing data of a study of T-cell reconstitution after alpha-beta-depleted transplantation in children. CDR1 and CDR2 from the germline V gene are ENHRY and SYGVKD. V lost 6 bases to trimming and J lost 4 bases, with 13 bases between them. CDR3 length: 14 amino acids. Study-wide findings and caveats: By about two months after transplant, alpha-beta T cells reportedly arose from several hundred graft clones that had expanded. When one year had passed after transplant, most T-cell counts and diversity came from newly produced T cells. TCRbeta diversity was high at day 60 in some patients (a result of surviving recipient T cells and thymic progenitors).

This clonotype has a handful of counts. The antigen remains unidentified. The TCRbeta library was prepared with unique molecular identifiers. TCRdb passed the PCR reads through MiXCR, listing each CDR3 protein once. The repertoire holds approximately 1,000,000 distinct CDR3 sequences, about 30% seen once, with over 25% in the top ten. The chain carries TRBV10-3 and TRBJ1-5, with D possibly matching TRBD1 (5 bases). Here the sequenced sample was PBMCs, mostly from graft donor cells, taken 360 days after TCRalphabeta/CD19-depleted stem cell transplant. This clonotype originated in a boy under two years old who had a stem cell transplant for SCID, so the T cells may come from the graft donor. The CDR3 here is CAISAGTANQPQHF. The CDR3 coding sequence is TGTGCCATCAGCGCAGGGACCGCTAATCAGCCCCAGCATTTT.